This T cell receptor beta chain was sequenced for a study of regulatory and conventional T cells in RAG deficiency. Study-wide findings and caveats: Patient subsets had shorter CDR3s; Omenn Treg-Tconv overlap exceeded 90%. Shannon entropy was markedly lower and Simpson indices higher in RAG-deficient patients than control T-cell subsets.

The sorted regulatory T cells were CD4+, CD25-high and CD127-low, with genomic DNA sequenced. To note about this clone: Antigen unknown.

The CDR3 spans 16 residues. Looked up from germline, CDR1 is SQVTM and CDR2 is ANQGSEA. Between the trimmed V and J ends, which lost 6 bases and 4 bases, there was a span of 24 bases. Profiled with immunoSEQ multiplex PCR; TCRdb holds only in-frame clones, not every one. The sample includes tens of thousands of clones, 75% to 95% of them seen just once. The same specimen was also included in a second study, on regulatory T cells. This second report adds: Primers: 52 TRBV forward and 13 TRBJ reverse. Regulatory T cells showed the strongest V-J pair restriction and V/J gene skewing among patient repertoires.

The receptor was isolated from a human donor in good health. The V and J genes are TRBV29-1 and TRBJ1-1; possible D gene TRBD1, 5 bases. What was sequenced was Tregs sorted from blood. The CDR3 sequence is CSVAKRGIYFGTEAFF. The DNA of the CDR3 is TGCAGCGTCGCCAAGAGGGGTATCTACTTCGGCACTGAAGCTTTCTTT.